This passage covers 14 T cell receptor beta chains from one sample sequenced in a study of spatial heterogeneity in lung cancer. Study results and caveats: Higher tumor mutation counts went along with higher counts of expanded intratumoral alpha and beta TCRs.

Time point meaning: sample taken at primary tumor resection. These receptors' antigens are unknown. TCRdb analysed the 5' RACE reads with MiXCR anew, one entry per CDR3 protein. The sample holds approximately 3,500 distinct CDR3 sequences, about 15% seen once. Sequenced material: lung tumor tissue, taken at surgery. These receptors were taken from a female donor with early-stage non-small cell lung cancer.

This clonotype came up many times. This beta chain is off target for a library built for alpha chains, so its abundance means little. The V call is TRBV12-3 or TRBV12-4, the J call TRBJ2-3, with TRBD2 matching 8 bases. J lost 2 bases, V lost 5 bases, and 33 bases had no gene match. This CDR3 region has 24 residues. CDR3 coding DNA: TGTGCCAGCAGTGCCGAGGGGTTCTACGAAGCCGAGATTAGCGGGACGTTGATCACAGATACGCAGTATTTT. Amino acids: CASSAEGFYEAEISGTLITDTQYF.

This clonotype was recorded at least ten times. This beta chain slipped into a library made for alpha chains as a stray read, so its size is not meaningful. The chain combines TRBV6-1 with TRBJ2-7; TRBD1 matches 8 bases. The V segment lost 4 bases and the J segment 5 bases; nucleotides outside the gene matches: 7. The CDR3 loop spans 14 amino acids. Germline V gene sequence: CDR1 MNHNS, CDR2 SASEGT. This chain's CDR3 is CASSGTGWGNEQYF. In nucleotides, the CDR3 is TGTGCCAGCAGTGGGACAGGGTGGGGCAACGAGCAGTACTTC.

This clonotype counts as large. Since it is a stray read in a library aimed at alpha chains, this beta chain has a size that is not meaningful. V usage is TRBV28 and J usage is TRBJ1-5, with D possibly matching TRBD1 (5 bases). There are 17 residues in the CDR3. Trimming took off 3 bases at V and 6 bases at J, with 21 bases between the two ends. Germline V gives CDR1 MDHEN, CDR2 SYDVKM. The CDR3 DNA reads TGTGCCAGCAGTTTTGTTGCCCAAAGGGGATCTTCTCAGCCCCAGCATTTT. Its protein product is CASSFVAQRGSSQPQHF.

This clonotype ranks as medium-sized. This beta chain slipped into a library made for alpha chains as a stray read, so its size is not meaningful. J is TRBJ1-3 and V is TRBV20-1, with D hard to call. The CDR3 loop spans 13 amino acids. Per the germline V gene, CDR1 is DFQATT and CDR2 is SNEGSKA (reference sequence). V was cut by 6 bases and J by 6 bases, with 15 bases left in between. The CDR3 DNA reads TGCAGTGCCCCCGTGGGAACCGAAAACACCATATATTTT. As protein: CSAPVGTENTIYF.

By proportion, this clonotype is medium-sized (0.01 to 0.1%). With the library built for alpha chains, this beta chain is off target and its frequency is not meaningful. The J gene is TRBJ2-3, the V gene TRBV7-2; D remains unclear. The length of the CDR3 is 13 residues. Trimming cost V 1 base and J 4 bases, with 6 bases left between them. CDR1 and CDR2 from the germline V gene are SGHTA and FQGNSA. The CDR3 coding sequence is TGTGCCAGCAGCTTAGGGGCTTCAGATACGCAGTATTTT. It encodes CASSLGASDTQYF.

In its sample, this clonotype was seen a few times. Because the library targeted alpha chains, this beta chain is an off-target read whose size means little. V is TRBV12-3 or TRBV12-4 and J is TRBJ2-2; 11 bases line up with TRBD2. This CDR3 has 17 amino acids. V trimming: 4 bases; J trimming: 4 bases; junction bases outside the gene matches: 8. The CDR3 region has the DNA TGTGCCAGCAGTTCGATTACTAGCGGGGGTGGCACCGGGGAGCTGTTTTTT. It is translated as CASSSITSGGGTGELFF.

This clonotype was seen repeatedly, ten times or more. This beta chain is a stray sequence in a library constructed for alpha chains; its clone size is not meaningful. The rearrangement links TRBV5-1 to TRBJ1-2; TRBD1 might be the D (5 bases). Per germline, CDR1 SGHRS and CDR2 YFSETQ. V lost 0 bases, J lost 6 bases, and 12 bases lay in between. The length of the CDR3 is 14 residues. In nucleotides, the CDR3 is TGCGCCAGCAGCTTGGAGGCAGGGACTGATGGCTACACCTTC. Translated, it gives CASSLEAGTDGYTF.

By sample share, this clonotype is medium-sized. This beta chain turned up in a library designed for alpha chains; as an off-target read, its abundance says little. The chain couples TRBV5-6 to TRBJ1-1, with a possible D match to TRBD1 (6 bases). The CDR3 loop spans 12 amino acids. Per germline, CDR1 SGHDT and CDR2 YYEEEE. Trimming left V 1 base short and J 5 bases short, with 6 bases between. CDR3 loop: CASSLRGTEAFF. DNA of the CDR3: TGTGCCAGCAGCTTGAGGGGGACTGAAGCTTTCTTT. Full variable domain (remainder filled in from reference TRBV5-6 and TRBJ1-1): DAGVTQSPTHLIKTRGQQVTLRCSPKSGHDTVSWYQQALGQGPQFIFQYYEEEERQRGNFPDRFSGHQFPNYSSELNVNALLLGDSALYLCASSLRGTEAFFGQGTRLTVV.

By proportion, this clonotype is large. Because the library targeted alpha chains, this beta chain is an off-target read whose size means little. The rearrangement joins TRBV4-3 to TRBJ1-4; D is perhaps TRBD1 (5 bases). The CDR3 is 16 residues long. CDR1 and CDR2 from the germline V gene are LGHNA and YSLEER. With 2 bases removed from V and 8 bases from J, the gap between germline ends came to 18 bases. The CDR3 loop reads CASSQRSGGSNEKLFF. The CDR3 region has the DNA TGCGCCAGCAGCCAACGGTCCGGGGGGTCCAACGAAAAACTGTTTTTT.

By share, this clonotype ranks as medium-sized (0.01 to 0.1%). This beta chain is a stray read from a library made for alpha chains; its abundance is not meaningful. The J gene is TRBJ2-3, the V gene TRBV7-2, with 8 nucleotides matching TRBD2. V lost 1 base, J lost 2 bases, and 5 bases stayed unmatched. Germline V lookup: CDR1 SGHTA, CDR2 FQGNSA. The CDR3 spans 16 residues. CDR3 amino acids: CASSLEAGGLTDTQYF. Written as DNA, the CDR3 is TGTGCCAGCAGCTTAGAGGCGGGGGGCCTCACAGATACGCAGTATTTT.

This clonotype is termed medium-sized. A library prepared for alpha chains yielded this beta chain as an off-target read; its size is of little meaning. The gene calls are TRBV6-6 and TRBJ2-7; TRBD1 aligns across 8 bases. The germline CDR1 and CDR2 sequences are MNHNY and SVGAGI (reference sequence). The V gene end was trimmed by 6 bases and the J gene end by 4 bases; junction bases not matched to a gene: 8. The CDR3 extends over 14 amino acids. The CDR3 coding sequence is TGTGCCAGCAGGACCAGGGACAGGCTTTACGAGCAGTACTTC. Translated, it gives CASRTRDRLYEQYF.

This clonotype was recorded at least ten times. Because the library targeted alpha chains, this beta chain is an off-target read whose size means little. The chain is built from TRBV6-1 and TRBJ1-2; TRBD1 aligns across 7 bases. V gave up 8 bases and J gave up 4 bases; unmatched junction bases: 7. The CDR3 totals 13 residues. Germline V CDR1 and CDR2: MNHNS, SASEGT. Here the CDR3 DNA reads TGTGCCAGCTTACAGACAGGGATCTATGGCTACACCTTC. Protein sequence: CASLQTGIYGYTF.

This clonotype is medium-sized in the sample. Because the library targeted alpha chains, this beta chain is an off-target read whose size means little. The chain joins TRBV27 to TRBJ2-7; 9 bases align to TRBD2. With 6 bases clipped from V and 0 bases from J, the junction kept 6 bases outside the gene matches. The CDR3 consists of 15 residues. The germline CDR1 and CDR2 sequences are MNHEY and SMNVEV (reference sequence). The CDR3 sequence: CASRARGGVSYEQYF. The CDR3, as DNA: TGTGCCAGCAGAGCGCGCGGGGGGGTCTCCTACGAGCAGTACTTC.

This clonotype is termed medium-sized. For a library built for alpha chains, this beta chain is a stray read; little rests on its size. The V call is TRBV20-1, the J call TRBJ2-7, with TRBD1 identical over 10 bases. The V gene end was trimmed by 5 bases and the J gene end by 2 bases; junction bases not matched to a gene: 9. This CDR3 spans 15 amino acids. The germline V gene has CDR1 DFQATT and CDR2 SNEGSKA (reference sequence). CDR3 nucleotides: TGCAGTGCTTACAGCCGGGACAGGGGAACCTACGAGCAGTACTTC. It specifies CSAYSRDRGTYEQYF.